The sequence of this T cell receptor beta chain was determined in a study of control samples from healthy donors and cancer patients (TCRdb year 2020). As concerns this clone: It has no known antigen specificity. No base quality values were provided; no much bigger clone lies one nucleotide off.

The receptor library was made with the immunoSEQ multiplex PCR assay. This immuneACCESS table, as held by TCRdb, lists in-frame sequences with V and J called but not all clones. Of the missing ones, under half trace to an unresolved V gene in checked studies; the others have no known cause. This sample lists about 270,000 clones; approximately 80% were detected once. Of the sample, less than 15% is held by the ten largest clones. Compared with germline, V lacks 6 bases and J lacks 5 bases; bases without a gene match: 7. Its CDR3 holds 15 amino acids, cysteine through phenylalanine. Only the CDR3 region is kept as DNA, spanning 45 bases read in frame from base 1. Reading the germline V gene gives CDR1 KGHDR and CDR2 SFDVKD.

Sequencing was done on a sample of PBMCs. The chain couples TRBV24-1 to TRBJ2-1; a stretch of 9 junction bases matches TRBD1. This TCR was recovered from a woman aged 55-70 years with lung cancer. The CDR3 loop reads CATSPNRGLDNEQFF. The sequenced DNA: TGTGCCACCAGTCCCAACAGGGGGCTAGACAATGAGCAGTTCTTC.